This TCR beta chain emerged from a study of T cells after yellow fever vaccination. General study results and limits: Reappearing after the booster were most of the clones from primary vaccination (about 96% CD4, around 88% CD8).

CDR1 and CDR2 from the germline V gene are SGHRS and YFSETQ. There are 16 residues in the CDR3. J gave up 0 bases and V 2 bases, and 5 bases lay outside the gene matches. TCRdb passed the 5' RACE reads through MiXCR, listing each CDR3 protein once. Of 450,000 to 550,000 distinct CDR3 sequences in the sample, less than 25% are singletons; the top ten hold roughly a sixth. This clonotype was picked up many times. Its antigen is undetermined. The receptor was derived from a man between 18 and 29 years old who received the YFV17D yellow fever vaccine. The starting material was PBMCs, obtained approximately 22 days after the first yellow fever vaccination. The chain links TRBV5-1 to TRBJ2-1, with 7 bases fitting TRBD2. CDR3 nucleotide sequence: TGCGCCAGCAGCTTCCAAGGACTAGGCTCCTACAATGAGCAGTTCTTC. Its protein is CASSFQGLGSYNEQFF.